The clone carrying this T cell receptor beta chain was detected only once. Naive CD8 cells, CD45RO-negative and positively selected for CCR7, excluded terminally differentiated effector memory CD45RA+ cells. The data stem from a study of shared clonotypes between healthy human individuals. Clones were read by immunoSEQ multiplex PCR, and TCRdb kept only the in-frame ones, dropping some. The profile shows around 2,100,000 clones, about 95% of them singletons. The CDR3 consists of 15 residues. Per the germline V gene, CDR1 is SGHAT and CDR2 is FQNNGV. J lost 3 bases, V lost 1 base, and 5 bases had no gene match.

The source of this sequence is a man aged 18 to 29 in good health. The chain recombines TRBV11-2 with TRBJ2-7, with 8 bases identical to TRBD1. Sequenced: naive CD8+ T cells sorted from blood. CDR3 protein: CASSLGLGQVYEQYF. The CDR3 coding sequence is TGTGCCAGCAGCTTAGGGCTGGGACAGGTCTACGAGCAGTACTTC. Full variable domain (rest looked up from reference TRBV11-2 and TRBJ2-7): EAGVAQSPRYKIIEKRQSVAFWCNPISGHATLYWYQQILGQGPKLLIQFQNNGVVDDSQLPKDRFSAERLKGVDSTLKIQPAKLEDSAVYLCASSLGLGQVYEQYFGPGTRLTVT.